This is a list of T cell receptor beta chains from one sample in a study of shared T cell receptors in the human thymus. Data came from immunoSEQ multiplex PCR; TCRdb stores just in-frame clones and leaves some out. The table includes approximately 660,000 clones, 70% to 90% detected once. The same specimen was also included in a second study, on human thymus T cells.

Input material: thymocytes. Receptors originate from a boy in the first two years of life with a congenital heart defect. The CDR3 runs from the conserved cysteine through the conserved F or W.

15 TRBV6-6 CASSYTIQGDDGYTF
18 TRBV4-2 CASSQVAEVGGLTDTQYF
13 TRBV29-1 CSVVLTAGNTIYF
15 TRBV5-1 CASSSGQGEDAFQYF
15 TRBV5-8 CASSSLGGVNQPQHF
17 TRBV7-9 CASSQGGPGYPYYEQYF
16 TRBV10-3 CAISETSGRGTGELFF
15 TRBV5-5 CASSWRDRLLDIQYF
15 TRBV18 CASSGPQVGHYEQYF
15 TRBV7-2 CASSLAGSSYNEQFF
16 TRBV7-9 CASSLATGELSYEQYF
13 TRBV5-1 CASSLMGGNEQFF
14 TRBV14 CASSQRLSVDTQYF
16 TRBV6-5 CASSYSSSGSYNEQFF
15 TRBV6-6 CASSYPRTSGFEQYF
14 TRBV4-1 CASSQGRGNYEQYF
12 TRBV28 CASSSAGSVAFF
15 TRBV5-1 CASSPKGGSLYEQYF
16 TRBV7-9 CASSRGLAGVGETQYF
16 TRBV14 CASSQEAGGVSYEQYF
16 TRBV6-4 CASSDRGPTNTGELFF
19 TRBV28 CASSLCTGLAGPLTDTQYF
13 TRBV10-3 CAISVGGSGGYTF
19 TRBV12-5 CASGLVLGDRGSGANVLTF